This TCR beta chain was sequenced in a study of early T cells in non-severe SARS-CoV-2 infection (dated by TCRdb to 2020 to 2023). Regarding the complete study: TCR sequencing used bulk RNA from unsorted whole blood, so alpha and beta chains could not be paired.

This clonotype was recorded many times. Its antigen remains undetermined. No quality values exist for individual bases; no much larger clone is one base distant. A case-control design nested within a healthcare worker cohort in London, UK, was used, with weekly nasopharyngeal swab PCR tests and blood sampling performed. Healthcare workers were enrolled in the week of the UK lockdown, from 23 to 31 March 2020, and were followed every week for up to roughly 15 weeks. Library preparation used 5' RACE. The run used a NextSeq 500. In the TCR library protocol, unique molecular identifiers were attached to individual cDNA molecules to correct for PCR bias and sequencing error. Both TCR alpha and beta chains were sequenced, and tight co-correlation was observed between alpha and beta sequence abundances in each sample. From the authors' description of their analysis: V gene, J gene and CDR3 annotation of TCR sequences was performed with Decombinator V4. TCRs were defined as expanded if a significant change between any two time points was detected under a Poisson model with p below 0.0001. Abundances of TCRs were expressed as counts per million after normalisation to the total number of TCRs sequenced in each sample. TRAV1-2 paired with TRAJ12, TRAJ20 or TRAJ33 defined MAIT TCRs, while TRAV10 paired with TRAJ18 defined iNKT TCRs. VDJdb, accessed 1 November 2021, was searched for CMV, EBV and SARS-CoV-2 annotated TCRs, with TCRs annotated for multiple antigens excluded. The raw public data were reprocessed by TCRdb itself: fastp quality trimming at Q25, MiXCR clonotype calling, in-frame beta chains only. CDR3 protein sequences are deduplicated, and each keeps its most common genes and DNA. TCRdb's processing, not the study's, gives the V and J calls here. This sample is represented by 50,000 or so distinct CDR3 sequences; 13% of them were singletons. The ten biggest clones cover approximately 10% of the sample.

Inclusive of the bounding cysteine and phenylalanine, the CDR3 is 12 residues long. The kept DNA is CDR3 alone, 36 bases in frame from the first base. Trimming costs V 10 bases and J 5 bases, and their ends lie 14 bases apart. CDR1 and CDR2, per the germline V gene, are SNHLY and FYNNEI. General study outcomes and caveats: Matching against VDJdb was skewed toward anti-spike CD8 responses, likely underestimated virus-specific expansions, and missed private and CD4 specificities.

The chain is made from TRBV2 and TRBJ2-5; the D gene is perhaps TRBD2, from 6 matching bases. This clonotype was obtained from an adult who was a healthcare worker with PCR-confirmed SARS-CoV-2 infection or an uninfected control (not recorded which). The sample taken for sequencing was whole blood. The bases are TGTGCCACAGGAACTAGCCGCGAGACCCAGTACTTC. This encodes CATGTSRETQYF. The reference TRBV2 and TRBJ2-5 proteins fill in what lies around the CDR3, so the full variable domain reads EPEVTQTPSHQVTQMGQEVILRCVPISNHLYFYWYRQILGQKVEFLVSFYNNEISEKSEIFDDQFSVERPDGSNFTLKIRSTKLEDSAMYFCATGTSRETQYFGPGTRLLVL.